A single T cell receptor beta chain is shown here with its context. This sample is part of a study of blood T cell repertoires in COVID-19. About the research overall: PBMCs, B-cell-depleted T cells, or T cells were the source of the cDNA or gDNA that made up the material.

Only in-frame clones appear in the TCRdb table, and some are missing; sequencing was by immunoSEQ multiplex PCR. Of approximately 210,000 clones detected, 70% to 85% appear once; the ten largest clones hold roughly 7.6%. The CDR3 sequence is 14 residues long. The V and J ends lost 7 bases and 6 bases respectively, with 18 bases between them. CDR1 is MNHEY and CDR2 is SVGAGI in the germline V gene. The sample taken for sequencing was peripheral blood. V is TRBV6-5 and J is TRBJ1-2; D is undetermined. This receptor was obtained from a woman older than 75 with COVID-19, enrolled during active disease. This chain's CDR3 is CASKEWPQEHGYTF. Here the CDR3 DNA reads TGTGCCAGCAAAGAGTGGCCTCAGGAACATGGCTACACCTTC.